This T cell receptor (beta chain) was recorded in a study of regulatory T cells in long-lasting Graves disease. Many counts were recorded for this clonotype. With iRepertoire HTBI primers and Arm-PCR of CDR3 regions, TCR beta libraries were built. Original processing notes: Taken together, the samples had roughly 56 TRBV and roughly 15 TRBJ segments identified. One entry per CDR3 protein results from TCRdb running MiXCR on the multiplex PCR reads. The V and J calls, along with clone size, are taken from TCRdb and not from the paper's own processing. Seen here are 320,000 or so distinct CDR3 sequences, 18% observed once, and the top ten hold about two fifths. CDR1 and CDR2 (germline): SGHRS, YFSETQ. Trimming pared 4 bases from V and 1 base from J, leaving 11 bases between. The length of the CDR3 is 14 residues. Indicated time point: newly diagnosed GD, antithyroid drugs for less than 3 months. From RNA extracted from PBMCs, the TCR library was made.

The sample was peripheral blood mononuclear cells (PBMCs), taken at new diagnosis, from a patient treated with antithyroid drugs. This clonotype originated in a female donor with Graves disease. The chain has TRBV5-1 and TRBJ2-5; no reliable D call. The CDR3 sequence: CASSLGGVQETQYF. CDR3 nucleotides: TGCGCCAGCAGCCTGGGCGGCGTCCAAGAGACCCAGTACTTC.